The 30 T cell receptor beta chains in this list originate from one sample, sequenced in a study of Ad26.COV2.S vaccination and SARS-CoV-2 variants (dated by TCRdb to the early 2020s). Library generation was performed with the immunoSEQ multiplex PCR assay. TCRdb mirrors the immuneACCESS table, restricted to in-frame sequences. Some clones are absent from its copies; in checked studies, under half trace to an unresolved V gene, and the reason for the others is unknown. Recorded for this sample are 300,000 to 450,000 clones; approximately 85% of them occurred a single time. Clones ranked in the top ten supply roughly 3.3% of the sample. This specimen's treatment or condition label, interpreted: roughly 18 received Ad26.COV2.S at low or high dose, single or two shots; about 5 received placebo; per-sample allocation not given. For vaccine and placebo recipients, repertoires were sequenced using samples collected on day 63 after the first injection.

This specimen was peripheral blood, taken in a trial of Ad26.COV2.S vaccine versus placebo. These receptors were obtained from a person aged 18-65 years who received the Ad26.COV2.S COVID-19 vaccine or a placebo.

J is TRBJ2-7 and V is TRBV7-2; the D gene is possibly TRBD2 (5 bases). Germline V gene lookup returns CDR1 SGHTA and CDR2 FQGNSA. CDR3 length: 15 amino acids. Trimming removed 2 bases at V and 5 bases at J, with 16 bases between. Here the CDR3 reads CASSLLLEGADEQYF. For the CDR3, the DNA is TGTGCCAGCAGCTTATTACTAGAGGGAGCGGACGAGCAGTACTTC.

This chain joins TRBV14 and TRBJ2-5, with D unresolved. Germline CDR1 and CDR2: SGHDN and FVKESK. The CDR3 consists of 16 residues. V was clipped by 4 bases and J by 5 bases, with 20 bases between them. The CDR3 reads CASSLSLVGLVETQYF. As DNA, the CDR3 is TGTGCCAGCAGCCTAAGCCTCGTAGGGTTGGTGGAGACCCAGTACTTC.

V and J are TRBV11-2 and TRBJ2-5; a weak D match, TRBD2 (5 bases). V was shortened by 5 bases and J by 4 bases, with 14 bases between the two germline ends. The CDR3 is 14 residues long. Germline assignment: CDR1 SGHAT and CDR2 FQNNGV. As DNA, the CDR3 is TGTGCCAGCAGCGAGGGTTGGCGGCCAGAGACCCAGTACTTC. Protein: CASSEGWRPETQYF. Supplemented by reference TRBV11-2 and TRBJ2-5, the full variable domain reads EAGVAQSPRYKIIEKRQSVAFWCNPISGHATLYWYQQILGQGPKLLIQFQNNGVVDDSQLPKDRFSAERLKGVDSTLKIQPAKLEDSAVYLCASSEGWRPETQYFGPGTRLLVL.

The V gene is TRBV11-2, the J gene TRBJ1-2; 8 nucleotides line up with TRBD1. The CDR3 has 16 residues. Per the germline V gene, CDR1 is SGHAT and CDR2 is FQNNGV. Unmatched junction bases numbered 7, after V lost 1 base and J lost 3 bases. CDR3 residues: CASSLGWDRNDYGYTF. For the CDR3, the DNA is TGTGCCAGCAGCTTAGGGTGGGACAGGAACGACTATGGCTACACCTTC.

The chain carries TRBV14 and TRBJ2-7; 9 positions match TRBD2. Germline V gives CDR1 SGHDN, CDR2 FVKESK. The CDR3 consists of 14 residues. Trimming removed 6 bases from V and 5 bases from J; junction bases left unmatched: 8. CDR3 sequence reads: CASRQSGGPNEQYF. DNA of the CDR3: TGTGCCAGCAGGCAGAGCGGGGGGCCGAACGAGCAGTACTTC.

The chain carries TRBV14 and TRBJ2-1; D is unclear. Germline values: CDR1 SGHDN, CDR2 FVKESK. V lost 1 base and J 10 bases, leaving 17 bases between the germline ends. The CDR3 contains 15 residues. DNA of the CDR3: TGTGCCAGCAGCCAAGGCCTCCCCGCCTCCAGGGAGCAGTTCTTC. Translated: CASSQGLPASREQFF.

CDR3 protein: CASSITGFRDYEQYF. CDR3 sequence (DNA): TGTGCCAGTAGTATAACAGGGTTTAGAGACTACGAGCAGTACTTC. V and J are TRBV19 and TRBJ2-7; TRBD1 is a possible D gene (6 bases). Germline assignment: CDR1 LNHDA and CDR2 SQIVND (reference sequence). Trimming took 2 bases from V and 3 from J, leaving 14 bases between them. The CDR3 loop spans 15 amino acids.

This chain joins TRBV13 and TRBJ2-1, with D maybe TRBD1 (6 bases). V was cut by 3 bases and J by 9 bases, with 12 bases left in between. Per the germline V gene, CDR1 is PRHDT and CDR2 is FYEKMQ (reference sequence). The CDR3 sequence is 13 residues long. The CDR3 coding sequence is TGTGCCAGCAGCTTGGACAGTCGCGGTGAGCAGTTCTTC. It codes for CASSLDSRGEQFF.

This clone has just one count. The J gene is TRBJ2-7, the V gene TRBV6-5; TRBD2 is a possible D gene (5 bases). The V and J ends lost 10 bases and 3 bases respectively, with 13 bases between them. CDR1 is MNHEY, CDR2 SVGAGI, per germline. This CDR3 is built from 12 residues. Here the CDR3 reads CATTNRDYEQYF. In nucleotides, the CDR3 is TGTGCCACAACAAACCGGGACTACGAGCAGTACTTC.

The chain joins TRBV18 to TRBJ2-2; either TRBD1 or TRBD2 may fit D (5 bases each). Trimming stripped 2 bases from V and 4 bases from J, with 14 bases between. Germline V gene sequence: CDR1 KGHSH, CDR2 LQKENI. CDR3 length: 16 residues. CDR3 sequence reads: CASSPSGRSGTGELFF. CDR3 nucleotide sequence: TGTGCCAGCTCACCATCGGGGCGGTCGGGCACCGGGGAGCTGTTTTTT.

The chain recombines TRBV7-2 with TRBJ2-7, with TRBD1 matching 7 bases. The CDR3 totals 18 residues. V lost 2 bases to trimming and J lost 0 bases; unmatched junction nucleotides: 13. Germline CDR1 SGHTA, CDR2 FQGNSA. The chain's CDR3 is CASSLRLSTGDSSYEQYF. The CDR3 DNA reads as TGTGCCAGCAGCTTAAGGTTGAGCACAGGGGACAGCTCCTACGAGCAGTACTTC.

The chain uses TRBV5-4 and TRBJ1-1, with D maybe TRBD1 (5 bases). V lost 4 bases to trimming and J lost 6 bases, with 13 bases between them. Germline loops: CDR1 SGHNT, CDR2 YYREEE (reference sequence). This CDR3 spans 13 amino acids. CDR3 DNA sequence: TGTGCCAGCAGCCGCGGGGGGTCGGCTGAAGCTTTCTTT. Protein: CASSRGGSAEAFF.

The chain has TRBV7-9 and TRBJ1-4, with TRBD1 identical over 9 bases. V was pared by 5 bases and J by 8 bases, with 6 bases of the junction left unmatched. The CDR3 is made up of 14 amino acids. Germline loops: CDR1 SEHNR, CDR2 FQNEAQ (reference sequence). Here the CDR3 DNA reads TGTGCCAGCAGCAACAGGGGGCTTCGGGAAAAACTGTTTTTT. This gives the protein CASSNRGLREKLFF.

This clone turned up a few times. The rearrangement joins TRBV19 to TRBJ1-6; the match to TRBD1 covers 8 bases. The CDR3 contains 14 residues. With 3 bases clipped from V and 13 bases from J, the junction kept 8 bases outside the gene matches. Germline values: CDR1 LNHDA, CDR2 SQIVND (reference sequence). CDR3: CASSIPGGNLPLHF. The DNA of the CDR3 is TGTGCCAGTAGTATCCCAGGGGGCAATTTGCCCCTCCACTTT.

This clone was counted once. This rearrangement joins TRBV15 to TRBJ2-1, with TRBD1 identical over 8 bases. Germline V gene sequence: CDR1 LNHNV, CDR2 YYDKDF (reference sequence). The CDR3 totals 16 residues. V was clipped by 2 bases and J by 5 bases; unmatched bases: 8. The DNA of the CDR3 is TGTGCCACCAGCAGATGGGGACAGGCAGTCGACAATGAGCAGTTCTTC. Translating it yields CATSRWGQAVDNEQFF.

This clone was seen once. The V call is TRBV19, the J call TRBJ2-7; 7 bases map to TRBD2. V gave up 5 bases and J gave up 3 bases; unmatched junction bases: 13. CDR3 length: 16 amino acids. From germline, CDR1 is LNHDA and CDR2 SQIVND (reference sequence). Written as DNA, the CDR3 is TGTGCCAGTAGTGCCATTTTGCGCGGGAGTGGCTACGAGCAGTACTTC. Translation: CASSAILRGSGYEQYF.

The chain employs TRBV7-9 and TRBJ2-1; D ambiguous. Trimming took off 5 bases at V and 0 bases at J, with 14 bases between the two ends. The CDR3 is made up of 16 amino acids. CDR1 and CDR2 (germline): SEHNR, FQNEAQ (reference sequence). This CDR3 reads CASSQALGSSYNEQFF. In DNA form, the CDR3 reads TGTGCCAGCAGCCAAGCCCTAGGCAGCTCCTACAATGAGCAGTTCTTC.

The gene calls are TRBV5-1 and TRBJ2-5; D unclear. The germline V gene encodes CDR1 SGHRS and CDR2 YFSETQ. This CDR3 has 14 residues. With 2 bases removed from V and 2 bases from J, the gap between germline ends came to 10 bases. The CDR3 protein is CASSFATKQETQYF. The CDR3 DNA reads TGCGCCAGCAGCTTCGCAACAAAGCAAGAGACCCAGTACTTC. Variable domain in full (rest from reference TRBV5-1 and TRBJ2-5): KAGVTQTPRYLIKTRGQQVTLSCSPISGHRSVSWYQQTPGQGLQFLFEYFSETQRNKGNFPGRFSGRQFSNSRSEMNVSTLELGDSALYLCASSFATKQETQYFGPGTRLLVL.

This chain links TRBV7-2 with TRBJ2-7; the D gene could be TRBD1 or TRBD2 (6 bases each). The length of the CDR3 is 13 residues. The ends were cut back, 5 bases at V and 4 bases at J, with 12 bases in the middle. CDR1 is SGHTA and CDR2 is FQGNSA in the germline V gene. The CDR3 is CASSTGGPYEQYF. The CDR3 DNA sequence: TGTGCCAGCAGCACCGGGGGCCCATACGAGCAGTACTTC.

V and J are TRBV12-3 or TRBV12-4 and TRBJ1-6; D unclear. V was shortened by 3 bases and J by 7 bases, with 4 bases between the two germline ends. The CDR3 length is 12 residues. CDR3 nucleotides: TGTGCCAGCAGTTTTGGAAATTCACCCCTCCACTTT. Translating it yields CASSFGNSPLHF.

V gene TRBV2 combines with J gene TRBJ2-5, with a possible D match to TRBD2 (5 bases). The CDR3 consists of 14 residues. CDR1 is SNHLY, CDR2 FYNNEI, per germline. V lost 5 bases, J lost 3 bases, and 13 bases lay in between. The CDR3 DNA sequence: TGTGCCAGCAGTACCGGCGGGCAGAAAGAGACCCAGTACTTC. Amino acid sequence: CASSTGGQKETQYF.

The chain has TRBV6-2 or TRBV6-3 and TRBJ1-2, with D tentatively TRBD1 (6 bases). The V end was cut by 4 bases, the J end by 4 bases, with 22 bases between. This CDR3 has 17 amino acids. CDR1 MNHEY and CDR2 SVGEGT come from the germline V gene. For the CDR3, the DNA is TGTGCCAGCAGTTCTAGGACAGCCTGGGGGAAATCCTATGGCTACACCTTC. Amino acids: CASSSRTAWGKSYGYTF.

This CDR3 reads CASSSGFDYYEQYF. The DNA of the CDR3 is TGTGCCAGCAGTTCAGGGTTCGACTACTACGAGCAGTACTTC. This chain links TRBV6-2 or TRBV6-3 with TRBJ2-7; D may be TRBD1 or TRBD2 (5 bases each). The CDR3 extends over 14 amino acids. V was cut by 4 bases and J by 3 bases, with 13 bases left in between. Germline V gives CDR1 MNHEY, CDR2 SVGEGT.

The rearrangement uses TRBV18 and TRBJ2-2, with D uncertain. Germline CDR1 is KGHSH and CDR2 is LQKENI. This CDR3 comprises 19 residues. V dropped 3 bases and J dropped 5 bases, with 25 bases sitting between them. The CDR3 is CASSPLKTRRQPVTGELFF. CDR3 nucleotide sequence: TGTGCCAGCTCACCCCTTAAGACACGTCGGCAACCCGTGACCGGGGAGCTGTTTTTT.

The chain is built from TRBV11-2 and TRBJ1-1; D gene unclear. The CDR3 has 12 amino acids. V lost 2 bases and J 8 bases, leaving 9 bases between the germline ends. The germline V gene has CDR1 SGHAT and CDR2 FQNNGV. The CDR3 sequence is CASSLTPSEAFF. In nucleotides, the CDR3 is TGTGCCAGCAGCTTAACCCCCTCCGAAGCTTTCTTT.

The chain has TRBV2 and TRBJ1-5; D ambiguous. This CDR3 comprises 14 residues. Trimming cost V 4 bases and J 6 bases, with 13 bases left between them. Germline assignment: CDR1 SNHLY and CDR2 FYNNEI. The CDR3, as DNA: TGTGCCAGCAGTGGCCCGGACGAGGGTCAGCCCCAGCATTTT. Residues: CASSGPDEGQPQHF.

The CDR3 loop reads CASSLRGQEHIQYF. The DNA of the CDR3 is TGTGCCAGCAGCTTAAGGGGACAGGAACACATTCAGTACTTC. This rearrangement joins TRBV11-3 to TRBJ2-4; 8 bases fit TRBD1. The germline V gene has CDR1 SGHNT and CDR2 YENEEA. The J segment lost 8 bases and the V segment lost 2 bases, leaving 5 bases of the junction unmatched. This CDR3 has 14 residues.

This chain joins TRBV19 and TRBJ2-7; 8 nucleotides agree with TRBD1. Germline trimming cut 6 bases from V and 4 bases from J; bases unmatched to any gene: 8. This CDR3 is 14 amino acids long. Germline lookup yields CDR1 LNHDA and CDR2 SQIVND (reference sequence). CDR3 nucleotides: TGTGCCAGTAGCACCGGGACAGGTTCATACGAGCAGTACTTC. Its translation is CASSTGTGSYEQYF.

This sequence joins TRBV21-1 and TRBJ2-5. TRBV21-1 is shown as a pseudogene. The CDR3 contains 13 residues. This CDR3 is CASSRAALETQYF. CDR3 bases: TGTGCCAGCAGCCGTGCAGCCCTTGAGACCCAGTACTTC.

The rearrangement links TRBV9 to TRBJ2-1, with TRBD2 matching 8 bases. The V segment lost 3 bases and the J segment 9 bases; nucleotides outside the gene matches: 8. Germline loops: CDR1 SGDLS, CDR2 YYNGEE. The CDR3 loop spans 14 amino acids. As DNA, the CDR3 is TGTGCCAGCAGCGGCGGGACTAGTTCTGGTGAGCAGTTCTTC. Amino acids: CASSGGTSSGEQFF.